Listed below are T cell receptor beta chains from one sample, sequenced in a study of T cell responses to AZD1222 COVID-19 vaccine. Assay used: immunoSEQ multiplex PCR; TCRdb lists only in-frame clones, some missing. The repertoire holds about 140,000 clones, with under 95% as singletons. Sequenced here: peripheral blood, sampled 28 days after the second dose of the MenACWY control vaccine. All receptors come from an adult who received the MenACWY meningococcal vaccine as a control. Each CDR3 is given with its conserved first and last residue. A D gene is named only where the DNA matches it firmly. Clone size is stated in some rows and not others, as once, few, many or a class when expanded.

-	-	TRBJ2-7	TRBV12-3/TRBV12-4	CASSFGGVEQYF	TGTGCCAGCAGTTTTGGAGGGGTCGAGCAGTACTTC
TRBD2	-	TRBJ2-1	TRBV5-1	CASSPGLAYFIGEQFF	TGCGCCAGCAGCCCCGGACTAGCTTATTTTATCGGTGAGCAGTTCTTC
TRBD1	-	TRBJ2-7	TRBV19	CASSIDSQGDYEQYF	TGTGCCAGTAGTATAGATTCACAGGGGGACTACGAGCAGTACTTC
-	once	TRBJ2-7	TRBV27	CASSLNGYEQYF	TGTGCCAGCAGTTTAAATGGCTACGAGCAGTACTTC
TRBD1	-	TRBJ2-7	TRBV29-1	CSVGRQGYEQYF	TGCAGCGTTGGGAGACAGGGCTACGAGCAGTACTTC
-	-	TRBJ1-5	TRBV10-1	CASSETGNQPQHF	TGCGCCAGCAGTGAGACAGGGAATCAGCCCCAGCATTTT
-	once	TRBJ1-6	TRBV5-8	CASSLNYNSPLHF	TGTGCCAGCAGCCTAAACTACAATTCACCCCTCCACTTT
TRBD1	-	TRBJ1-1	TRBV7-9	CASRSWGQRNTEAFF	TGTGCCAGCAGGTCGTGGGGACAGAGAAACACTGAAGCTTTCTTT
-	-	TRBJ1-2	TRBV29-1	CSVEGPVLYGYTF	TGCAGCGTTGAAGGGCCAGTCCTATATGGCTACACCTTC
-	-	TRBJ2-7	TRBV29-1	CSVVYNSYEQYF	TGCAGCGTTGTGTACAACTCCTACGAGCAGTACTTC
TRBD2	-	TRBJ2-2	TRBV5-1	CASSLAVKASGDTGELFF	TGCGCCAGCAGCTTGGCCGTTAAAGCTAGCGGAGACACCGGGGAGCTGTTTTTT
TRBD1	-	TRBJ2-5	TRBV29-1	CSVGQKEETQYF	TGCAGCGTGGGACAGAAGGAAGAGACCCAGTACTTC
-	-	TRBJ2-7	TRBV6-5	CASERQESSYEQYF	TGTGCCAGCGAAAGACAGGAAAGCTCCTACGAGCAGTACTTC
TRBD2	-	TRBJ2-3	TRBV4-3	CASSQDFLAGASTDTQYF	TGCGCCAGCAGCCAAGATTTCCTAGCGGGGGCCTCCACAGATACGCAGTATTTT